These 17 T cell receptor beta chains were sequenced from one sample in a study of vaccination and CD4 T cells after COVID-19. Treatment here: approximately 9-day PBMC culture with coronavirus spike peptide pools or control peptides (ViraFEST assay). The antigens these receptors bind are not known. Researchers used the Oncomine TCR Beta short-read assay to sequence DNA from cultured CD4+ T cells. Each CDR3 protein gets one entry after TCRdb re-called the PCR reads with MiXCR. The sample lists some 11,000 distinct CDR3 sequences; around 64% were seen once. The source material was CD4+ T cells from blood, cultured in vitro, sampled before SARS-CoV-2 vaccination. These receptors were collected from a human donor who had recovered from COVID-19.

The DNA for the CDR3 is TGTGCCAGCAGTTATGAAAACAGGGGGCGTTATGGCTACACCTTC. Protein: CASSYENRGRYGYTF. The chain is built from TRBV12-3 or TRBV12-4 and TRBJ1-2; 9 bases match TRBD1. V trimming: 4 bases; J trimming: 5 bases; junction bases outside the gene matches: 8. The CDR3 sequence is 15 residues long.

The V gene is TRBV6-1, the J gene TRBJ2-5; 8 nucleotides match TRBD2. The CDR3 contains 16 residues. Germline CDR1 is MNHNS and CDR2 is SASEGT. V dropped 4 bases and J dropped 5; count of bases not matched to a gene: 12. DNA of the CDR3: TGTGCCAGCAGTGCGGTTTCGGGACTAGGTCGGGAGACCCAGTACTTC. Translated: CASSAVSGLGRETQYF.

CDR3 sequence reads: CASSPGGTLSYEQYF. The CDR3 DNA reads TGTGCCAGCAGTCCCGGGGGGACCCTCTCCTACGAGCAGTACTTC. The rearrangement uses TRBV12-3 or TRBV12-4 and TRBJ2-7, with TRBD2 matching over 7 bases. V dropped 5 bases and J dropped 0; count of bases not matched to a gene: 7. The CDR3 runs to 15 residues.

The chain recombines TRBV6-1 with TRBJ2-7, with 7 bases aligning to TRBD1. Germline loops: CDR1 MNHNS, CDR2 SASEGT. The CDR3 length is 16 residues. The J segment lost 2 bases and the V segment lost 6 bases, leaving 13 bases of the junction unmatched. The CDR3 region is CASRAGTANTPYEQYF. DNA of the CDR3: TGTGCCAGCAGGGCCGGGACAGCCAATACCCCCTACGAGCAGTACTTC.

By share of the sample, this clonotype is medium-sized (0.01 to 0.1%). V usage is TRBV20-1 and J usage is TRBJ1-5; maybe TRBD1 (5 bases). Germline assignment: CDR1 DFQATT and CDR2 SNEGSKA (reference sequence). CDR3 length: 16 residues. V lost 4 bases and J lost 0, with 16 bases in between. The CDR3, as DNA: TGCAGTGCTAACAAAGACAGTGGAAATAGCAATCAGCCCCAGCATTTT. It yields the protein CSANKDSGNSNQPQHF.

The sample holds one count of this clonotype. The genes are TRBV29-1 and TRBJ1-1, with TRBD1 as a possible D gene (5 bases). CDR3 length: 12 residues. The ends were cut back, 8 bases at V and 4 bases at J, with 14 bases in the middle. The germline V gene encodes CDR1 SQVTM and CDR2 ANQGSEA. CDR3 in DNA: TGCAGCACTTTCGGGGGAGGCACTGAAGCTTTCTTT. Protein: CSTFGGGTEAFF. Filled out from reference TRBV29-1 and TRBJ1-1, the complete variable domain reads SAVISQKPSRDICQRGTSLTIQCQVDSQVTMMFWYRQQPGQSLTLIATANQGSEATYESGFVIDKFPISRPNLTFSTLTVSNMSPEDSSIYLCSTFGGGTEAFFGQGTRLTVV.

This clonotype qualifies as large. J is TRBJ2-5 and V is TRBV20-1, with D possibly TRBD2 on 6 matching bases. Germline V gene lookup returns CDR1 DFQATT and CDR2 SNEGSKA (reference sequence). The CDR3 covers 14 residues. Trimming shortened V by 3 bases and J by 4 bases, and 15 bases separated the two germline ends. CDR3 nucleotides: TGCAGTGCTAGGGCTAGCGAGTTTCGAGAGACCCAGTACTTC. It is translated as CSARASEFRETQYF.

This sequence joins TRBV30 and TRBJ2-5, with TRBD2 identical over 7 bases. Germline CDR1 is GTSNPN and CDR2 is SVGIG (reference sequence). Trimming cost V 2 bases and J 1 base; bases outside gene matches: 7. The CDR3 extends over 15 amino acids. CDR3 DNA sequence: TGTGCCTGGAGTATCCGAGCGGGGTCCCAAGAGACCCAGTACTTC. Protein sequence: CAWSIRAGSQETQYF.

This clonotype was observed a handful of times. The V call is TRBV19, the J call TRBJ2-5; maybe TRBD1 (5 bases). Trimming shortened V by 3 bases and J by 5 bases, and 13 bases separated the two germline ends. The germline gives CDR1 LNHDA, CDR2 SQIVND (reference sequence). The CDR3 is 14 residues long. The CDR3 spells CASSIQGGSETQYF. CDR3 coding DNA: TGTGCCAGTAGTATCCAGGGTGGGTCTGAGACCCAGTACTTC.

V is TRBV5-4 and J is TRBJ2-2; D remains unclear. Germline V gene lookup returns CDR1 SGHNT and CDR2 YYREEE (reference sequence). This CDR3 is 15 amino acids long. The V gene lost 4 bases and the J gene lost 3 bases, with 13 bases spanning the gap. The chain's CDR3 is CASSTRLGYTGELFF. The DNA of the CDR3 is TGTGCCAGCAGCACCCGACTCGGGTACACCGGGGAGCTGTTTTTT. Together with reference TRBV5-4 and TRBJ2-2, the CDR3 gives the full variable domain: ETGVTQSPTHLIKTRGQQVTLRCSSQSGHNTVSWYQQALGQGPQFIFQYYREEENGRGNFPPRFSGLQFPNYSSELNVNALELDDSALYLCASSTRLGYTGELFFGEGSRLTVL.

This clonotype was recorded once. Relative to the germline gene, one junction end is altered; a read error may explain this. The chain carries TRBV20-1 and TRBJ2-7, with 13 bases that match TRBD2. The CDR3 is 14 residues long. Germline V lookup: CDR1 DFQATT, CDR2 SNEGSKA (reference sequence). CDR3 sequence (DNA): TGCAGTGCTAGAGAGGGGACTAGCGGGAAAATCGACCTATTC. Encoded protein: CSAREGTSGKIDLF.

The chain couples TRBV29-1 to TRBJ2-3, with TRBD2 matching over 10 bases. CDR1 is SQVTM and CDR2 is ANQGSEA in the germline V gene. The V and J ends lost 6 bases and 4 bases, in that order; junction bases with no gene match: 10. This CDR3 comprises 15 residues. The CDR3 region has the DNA TGCAGCGTGGCTACTAGCGGGGCGCGCTCAGATACGCAGTATTTT. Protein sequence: CSVATSGARSDTQYF.

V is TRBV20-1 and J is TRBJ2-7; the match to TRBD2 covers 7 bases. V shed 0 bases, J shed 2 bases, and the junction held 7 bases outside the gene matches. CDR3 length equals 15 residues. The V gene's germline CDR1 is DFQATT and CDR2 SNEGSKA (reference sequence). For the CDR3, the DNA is TGCAGTGCTAGAGATCCGGCTAGCGGAGCCTACGAGCAGTACTTC. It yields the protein CSARDPASGAYEQYF.

CDR3 region: CASSNYATNEKLFF. In DNA, the CDR3 is TGTGCCAGTAGTAACTATGCAACTAATGAAAAACTGTTTTTT. This sequence joins TRBV19 and TRBJ1-4; D gene uncertain. Germline lookup yields CDR1 LNHDA and CDR2 SQIVND (reference sequence). The ends were cut back, 4 bases at V and 0 bases at J, with 6 bases in the middle. There are 14 residues in the CDR3.

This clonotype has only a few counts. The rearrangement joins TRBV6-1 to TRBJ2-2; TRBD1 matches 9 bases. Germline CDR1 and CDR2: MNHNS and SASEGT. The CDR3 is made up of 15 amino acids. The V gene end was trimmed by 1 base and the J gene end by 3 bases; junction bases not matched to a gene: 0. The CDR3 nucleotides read TGTGCCAGCAGTGAAGGGACAGGGGACACCGGGGAGCTGTTTTTT. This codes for CASSEGTGDTGELFF.

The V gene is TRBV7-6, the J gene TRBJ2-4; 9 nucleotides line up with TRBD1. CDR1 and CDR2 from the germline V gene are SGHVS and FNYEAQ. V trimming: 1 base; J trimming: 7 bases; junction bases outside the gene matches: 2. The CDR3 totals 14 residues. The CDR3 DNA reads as TGTGCCAGCAGCTTAGGGACAGGGGTTAACATTCAGTACTTC. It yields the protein CASSLGTGVNIQYF.

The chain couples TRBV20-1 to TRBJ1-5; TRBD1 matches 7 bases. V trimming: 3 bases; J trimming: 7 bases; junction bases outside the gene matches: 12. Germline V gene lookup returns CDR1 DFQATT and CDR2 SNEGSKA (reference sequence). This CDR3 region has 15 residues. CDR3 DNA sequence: TGCAGTGCTAGCAGCGAAACAGGGGAACGACAGCCCCAGCATTTT. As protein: CSASSETGERQPQHF.